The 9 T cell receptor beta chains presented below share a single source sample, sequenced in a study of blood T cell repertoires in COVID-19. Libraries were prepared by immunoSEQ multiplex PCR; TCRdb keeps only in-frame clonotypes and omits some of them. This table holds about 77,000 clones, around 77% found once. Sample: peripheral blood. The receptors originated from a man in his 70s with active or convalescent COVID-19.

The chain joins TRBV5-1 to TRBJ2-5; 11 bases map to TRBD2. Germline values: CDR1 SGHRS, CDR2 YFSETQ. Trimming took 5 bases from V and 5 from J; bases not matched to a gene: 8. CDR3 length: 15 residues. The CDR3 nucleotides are TGCGCCAGCAGGATAGCGGGGGGGCCCTATGAGACCCAGTACTTC. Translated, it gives CASRIAGGPYETQYF.

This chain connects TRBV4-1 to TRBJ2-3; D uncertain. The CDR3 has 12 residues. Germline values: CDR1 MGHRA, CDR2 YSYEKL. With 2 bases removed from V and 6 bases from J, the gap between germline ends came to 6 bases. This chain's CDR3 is CASSQYSDTQYF. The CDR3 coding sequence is TGCGCCAGCAGCCAATATAGCGATACGCAGTATTTT.

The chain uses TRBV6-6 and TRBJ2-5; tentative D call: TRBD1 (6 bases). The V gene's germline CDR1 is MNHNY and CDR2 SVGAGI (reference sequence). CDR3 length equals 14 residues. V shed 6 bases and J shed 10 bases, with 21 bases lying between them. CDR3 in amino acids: CASRTVGAVWIQYF. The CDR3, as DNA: TGTGCCAGCAGAACAGTGGGGGCCGTCTGGATCCAGTACTTC.

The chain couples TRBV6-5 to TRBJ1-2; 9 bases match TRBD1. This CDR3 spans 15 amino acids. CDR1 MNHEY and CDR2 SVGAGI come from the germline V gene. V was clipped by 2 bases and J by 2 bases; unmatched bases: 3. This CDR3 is CASSYSGTGNYGYTF. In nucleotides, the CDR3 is TGTGCCAGCAGTTACAGCGGGACAGGGAACTATGGCTACACCTTC.

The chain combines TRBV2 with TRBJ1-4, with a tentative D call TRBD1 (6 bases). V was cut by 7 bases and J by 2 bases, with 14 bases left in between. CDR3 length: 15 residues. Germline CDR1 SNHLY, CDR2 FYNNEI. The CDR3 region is CASNLQGPTNEKLFF. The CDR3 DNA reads TGTGCCAGCAACCTACAGGGCCCCACTAATGAAAAACTGTTTTTT.

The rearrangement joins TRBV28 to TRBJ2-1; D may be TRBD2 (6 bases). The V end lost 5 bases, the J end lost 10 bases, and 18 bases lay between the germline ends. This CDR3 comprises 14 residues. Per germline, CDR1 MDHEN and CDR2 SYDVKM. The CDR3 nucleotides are TGTGCCAGCAGTATCGGGACTGGGCGTCGGGAGCAGTTCTTC. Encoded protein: CASSIGTGRREQFF.

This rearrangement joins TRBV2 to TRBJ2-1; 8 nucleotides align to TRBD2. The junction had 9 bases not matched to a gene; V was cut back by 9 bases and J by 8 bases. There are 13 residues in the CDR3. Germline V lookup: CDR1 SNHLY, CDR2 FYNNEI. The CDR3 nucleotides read TGTGCCAGTGGACTAGCTCTAGACGATGAGCAGTTCTTC. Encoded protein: CASGLALDDEQFF.

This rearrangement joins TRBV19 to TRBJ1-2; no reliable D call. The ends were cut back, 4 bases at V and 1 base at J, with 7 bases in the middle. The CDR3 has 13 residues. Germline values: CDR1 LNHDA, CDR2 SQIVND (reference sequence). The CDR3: CASSRAGNYGYTF. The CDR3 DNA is TGTGCCAGTAGTAGAGCGGGTAACTATGGCTACACCTTC.

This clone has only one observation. The DNA for the CDR3 is TGTGCCAGCAGCGTAGTTCCGGTTAGCGCTGGAAACACCATATATTTT. Protein product: CASSVVPVSAGNTIYF. The chain uses TRBV9 and TRBJ1-3; D is uncertain. V was trimmed by 0 bases and J by 2 bases, leaving 12 bases between them. Germline CDR1 and CDR2: SGDLS and YYNGEE. The CDR3 spans 16 residues.